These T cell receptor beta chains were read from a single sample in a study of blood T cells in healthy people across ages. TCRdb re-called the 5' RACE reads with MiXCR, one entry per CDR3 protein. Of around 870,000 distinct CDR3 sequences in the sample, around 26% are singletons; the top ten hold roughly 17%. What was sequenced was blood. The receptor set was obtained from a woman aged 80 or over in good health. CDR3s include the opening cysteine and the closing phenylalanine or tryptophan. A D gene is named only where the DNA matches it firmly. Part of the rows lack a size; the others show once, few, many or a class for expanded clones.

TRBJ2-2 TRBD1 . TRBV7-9 TGTGCCAGCAGCCACTCCGGGACAGGGGTCACCGGGGAGCTGTTTTTT CASSHSGTGVTGELFF
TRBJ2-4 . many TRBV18 TGTGCCAGCTCACCACGATGGGGGGCCAAAAACATTCAGTACTTC CASSPRWGAKNIQYF
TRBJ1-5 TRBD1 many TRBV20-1 TGCAGTGCTAGAACCGGGACAGGGATCAATCAGCCCCAGCATTTT CSARTGTGINQPQHF
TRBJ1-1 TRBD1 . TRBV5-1 TGCGCCAGCAGCACACTTACAGGGGGCGAGAACGCTGAAGCTTTCTTT CASSTLTGGENAEAFF
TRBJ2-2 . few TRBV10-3 TGTGCCATCAGTGACGGCCTCAACACCGGGGAGCTGTTTTTT CAISDGLNTGELFF
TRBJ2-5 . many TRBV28 TGTGCCAGCAGTTTATTGGACAGAACCCAGTACTTC CASSLLDRTQYF
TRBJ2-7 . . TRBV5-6 TGTGCCAGCAGCAAGTTTGCGACGGGGCAGTACTTC CASSKFATGQYF
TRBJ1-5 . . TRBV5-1 TGCGCCAGCAGCTTGGACGGCCATAGCAATCAGCCCCAGCATTTT CASSLDGHSNQPQHF
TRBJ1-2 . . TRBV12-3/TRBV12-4 TGTGCCGGCAGTGGACGGGTCCCTAACTATGGCTACACCTTC CAGSGRVPNYGYTF
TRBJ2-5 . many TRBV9 TGTGCCAGCAGCGAGAGGGGGGGACTCCCCCCAGAGACCCAGTACTTC CASSERGGLPPETQYF
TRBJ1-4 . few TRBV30 TGTGCCTGGAGTGCGGGAACTAATGAAAAACTGTTTTTT CAWSAGTNEKLFF
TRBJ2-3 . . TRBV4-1 TGCGCCAGCAGCCAAGAAGGGTCCGGCCAGTACACAGATACGCAGTATTTT CASSQEGSGQYTDTQYF
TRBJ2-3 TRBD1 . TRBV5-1 TGCGCCAGCAGCCAGGACAGGGGGAGGGATACGCTGTATTTT CASSQDRGRDTLYF
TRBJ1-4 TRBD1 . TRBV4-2 TGTGCCAGCAGCCAGCTACAGGGGGCAAACGAAAAACTGTTTTTT CASSQLQGANEKLFF
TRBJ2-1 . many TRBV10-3 TGTGCCATCAGTGGAGGGTCTGGGTCCTACAATGAGCAGTTCTTC CAISGGSGSYNEQFF
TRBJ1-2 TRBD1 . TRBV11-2 TGTGCCAGCAGCCATAGGACAGGCTCCCTCTATGACTACACCTTC CASSHRTGSLYDYTF
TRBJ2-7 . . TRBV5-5 TGTGCCAGCAGCCTACTCCAAGGGGATGTTCGCTACGAGCAGTACTTC CASSLLQGDVRYEQYF
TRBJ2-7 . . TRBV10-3 TGTGCCATCAGTGACCCCGGCGATGGTAGCCACGAGCAGTACTTC CAISDPGDGSHEQYF
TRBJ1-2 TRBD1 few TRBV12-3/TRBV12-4 TGTGCCAGCAGTCCCTGGGACAGGCTCCTTCAATTC CASSPWDRLLQF
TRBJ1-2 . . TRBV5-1 TGCGCCAGCTCAAAACCCGGGACCTCATTTCATGGCTACACCTTC CASSKPGTSFHGYTF
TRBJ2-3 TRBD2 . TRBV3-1 TGTGCCGGCAGCCAAGAGAGGGGCGGGGGGGCTTCAGATACGCAGTATTTT CAGSQERGGGASDTQYF
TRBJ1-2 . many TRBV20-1 TGCAGTGCTGCCGGAACAGGGACCAACTATGGCTACACCTTC CSAAGTGTNYGYTF
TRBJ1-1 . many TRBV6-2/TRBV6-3 TGTGCCAGCAGTTTGGCAGCCTGGAACACTGAAGCTTTCTTT CASSLAAWNTEAFF
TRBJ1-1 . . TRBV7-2 TGTGCCAGCAGAATCGACCCCTCGAACACTGAAGCTTTCTTT CASRIDPSNTEAFF
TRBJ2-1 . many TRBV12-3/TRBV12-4 TGTGCCAGCAGTGTTTCGACTATTTACAATGAGCAGTTCTTC CASSVSTIYNEQFF
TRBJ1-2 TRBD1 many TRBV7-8 TGTGCCAGCAGCGCAAGGACAGGGGCCTATGGCTACACCTTC CASSARTGAYGYTF
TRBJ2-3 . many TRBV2 TGTGCCAGCAGTGAAAGGTTCAGAGATACGCAGTATTTT CASSERFRDTQYF
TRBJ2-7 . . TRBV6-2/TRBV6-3 TGTGCCAGCAGCCTATACAGTCCCTACGAGCAGTACTTC CASSLYSPYEQYF
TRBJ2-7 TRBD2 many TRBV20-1 TGCAGTCCGACTAGCGGGGGGACTAGCGAGCAGTACTTC CSPTSGGTSEQYF
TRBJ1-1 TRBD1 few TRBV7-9 TGTGCCAGCAGCTTGGACAGGTCTGTTGCTGAAGCTTTCTTT CASSLDRSVAEAFF
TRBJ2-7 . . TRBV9 TGTGCCAGCAGCGTAGGGTGGACGGCCTCCTACGAGCAGTACTTC CASSVGWTASYEQYF
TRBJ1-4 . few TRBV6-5 TGTGCCAGCATGCGGGGGATTAATGAAAAACTGTTTTTT CASMRGINEKLFF
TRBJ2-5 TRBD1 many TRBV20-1 TGCAGTGCTAATGGGGACAGGGGTGAGACCCAGTACTTC CSANGDRGETQYF
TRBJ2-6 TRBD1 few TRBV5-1 TGCGCCAGCAGCTCGCTTGGACAGGGGGCGGGAGGGGCCAACGTCCTGACTTTC CASSSLGQGAGGANVLTF
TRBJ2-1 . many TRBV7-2 TGTGCCAGCAGCAAAGAAGGACACAGCTCCTACAATGAGCAGTTCTTC CASSKEGHSSYNEQFF
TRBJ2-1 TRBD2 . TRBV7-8 TGTGCCAGCAGCCTGAGCGGGAGTTACAATGGGCAGTTCTTC CASSLSGSYNGQFF
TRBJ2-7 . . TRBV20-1 TGCAGTGCTGGCCAGTACGAGCAGTACTTC CSAGQYEQYF
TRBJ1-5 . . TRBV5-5 TGTGCCAGCAGCTCCGCAAATCTAATCGGGAATCAGCCCCAGCATTTT CASSSANLIGNQPQHF
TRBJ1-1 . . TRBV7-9 TGTGCCAGCAGCCCCGTATCGGGCACAGAAGCTTTCTTT CASSPVSGTEAFF
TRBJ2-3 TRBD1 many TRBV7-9 TGTGCCAGCAGACGCGGACAGGGGGCTTCCCAAGGTACGCAGTATTTT CASRRGQGASQGTQYF
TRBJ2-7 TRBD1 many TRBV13 TGTGCCAGCAGCTTCGGGACAGGACATTACTACGAGCAGTACTTC CASSFGTGHYYEQYF
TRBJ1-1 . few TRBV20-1 TGCAGTGCTCCCCCGGGGGGGTATGGTACTGAAGCTTTCTTT CSAPPGGYGTEAFF
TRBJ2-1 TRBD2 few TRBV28 TGTGCCAGCAGTCCCACTCCCGGAAGATCCGGGGGGGGTTGGTATGAGCAGTTCTTC CASSPTPGRSGGGWYEQFF
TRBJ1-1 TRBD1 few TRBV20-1 TGCAGTGCTAGAGAGGGGACAGGGGATTCCACTGAAGCTTTCTTT CSAREGTGDSTEAFF
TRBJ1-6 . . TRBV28 TGTGCCAGCAGTTTATTAGGGCATAGCTCCTATAATTCACCCCTCCACTTT CASSLLGHSSYNSPLHF
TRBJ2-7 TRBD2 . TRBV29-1 TGCAGCGCGAGCGGGGTGGGGATCTACGAGCAGTACTTC CSASGVGIYEQYF
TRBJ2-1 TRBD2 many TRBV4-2 TGTGCCAGCAGCCCGGGGACTAGCGGGAGCTACAATGAGCAGTTCTTC CASSPGTSGSYNEQFF
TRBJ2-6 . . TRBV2 TGTGCCAGCAGTGAAGCAACGTCACCTGGGGCCAACGTCCTGACTTTC CASSEATSPGANVLTF
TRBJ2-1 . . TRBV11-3 TGTGCCAGCAGCTTAGGTAGCCCTAGGGGTGAGCAGTTCTTC CASSLGSPRGEQFF
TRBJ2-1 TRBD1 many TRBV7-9 TGTGCCAGCAGCCTCGAACAGGGGGATGAGCAGTTCTTC CASSLEQGDEQFF
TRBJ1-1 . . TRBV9 TGTGCCAGCAGCGTAGGCCAAGGGGGAGGGAGGACTGAAGCTTTCTTT CASSVGQGGGRTEAFF
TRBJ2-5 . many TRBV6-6 TGTGCCAGCACCCCCGAAGGGGTGGAGACCCAGTACTTC CASTPEGVETQYF
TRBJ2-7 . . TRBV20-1 TGCAGTGCTAACGGGGGAACTAACGAGCAGTACTTC CSANGGTNEQYF
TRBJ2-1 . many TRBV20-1 TGCAGTGCTAGAGATTCACGAAGGACGGGATCCTACAATGAGCAGTTCTTC CSARDSRRTGSYNEQFF
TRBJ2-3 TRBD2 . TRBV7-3 TGTGCCAGCAGCCCCCGCGGCGGACTAGCAGCAACAGATACGCAGTATTTT CASSPRGGLAATDTQYF
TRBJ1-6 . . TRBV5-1 TGCGCCAGCAGCTTGTCAGAGGCTCGTTCACCCCTCCACTTT CASSLSEARSPLHF
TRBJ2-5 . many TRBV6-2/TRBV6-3 TGTGCCAGCAGTAAACCTAGGGTTAATGGGCAAGAGACCCAGTACTTC CASSKPRVNGQETQYF
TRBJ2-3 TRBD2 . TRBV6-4 TGTGCCAGCAGTGCCGGGACTAGCGGTTTGGCAGATACGCAGTATTTT CASSAGTSGLADTQYF
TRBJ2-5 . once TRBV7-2 TGTGCCAGCAGTTCAAGGGGGATTGGCGGGGCGCAGGAGACCCAGTACTTC CASSSRGIGGAQETQYF
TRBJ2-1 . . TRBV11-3 TGTGCCAGCAGCCGCCAGCCCAGTGAGCAGTTCTTC CASSRQPSEQFF